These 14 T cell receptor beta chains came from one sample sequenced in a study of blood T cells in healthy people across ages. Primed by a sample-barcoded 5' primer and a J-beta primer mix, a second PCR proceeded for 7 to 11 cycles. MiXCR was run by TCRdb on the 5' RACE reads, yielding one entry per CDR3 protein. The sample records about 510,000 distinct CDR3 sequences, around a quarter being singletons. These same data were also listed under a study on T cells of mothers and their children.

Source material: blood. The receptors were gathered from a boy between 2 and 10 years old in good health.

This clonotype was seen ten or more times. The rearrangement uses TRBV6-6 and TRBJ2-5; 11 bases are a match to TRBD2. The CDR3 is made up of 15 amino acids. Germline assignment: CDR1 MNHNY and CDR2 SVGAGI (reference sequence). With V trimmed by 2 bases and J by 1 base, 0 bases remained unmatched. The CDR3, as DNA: TGTGCCAGCAGTTACCTAGCGGGGGGCCAAGAGACCCAGTACTTC. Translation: CASSYLAGGQETQYF.

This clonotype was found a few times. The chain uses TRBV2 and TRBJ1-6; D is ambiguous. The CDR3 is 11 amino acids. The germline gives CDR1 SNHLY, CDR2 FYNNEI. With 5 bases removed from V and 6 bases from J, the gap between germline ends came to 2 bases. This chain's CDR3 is CASSRNSPLHF. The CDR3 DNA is TGTGCCAGCAGTCGTAATTCACCCCTCCACTTT.

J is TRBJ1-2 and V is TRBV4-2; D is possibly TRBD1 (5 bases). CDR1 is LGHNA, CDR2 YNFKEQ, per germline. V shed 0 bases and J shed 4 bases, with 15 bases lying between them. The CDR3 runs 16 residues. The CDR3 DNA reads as TGTGCCAGCAGCCAAGATCCGCAAGGGGATTTCTATGGCTACACCTTC. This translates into CASSQDPQGDFYGYTF.

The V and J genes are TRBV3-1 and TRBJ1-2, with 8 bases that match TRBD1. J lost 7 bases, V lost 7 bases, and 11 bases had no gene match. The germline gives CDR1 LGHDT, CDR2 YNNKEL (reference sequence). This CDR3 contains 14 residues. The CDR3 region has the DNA TGTGCCAGCACCGGCACGGACAGGGAAGGTGGCTACACCTTC. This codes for CASTGTDREGGYTF.

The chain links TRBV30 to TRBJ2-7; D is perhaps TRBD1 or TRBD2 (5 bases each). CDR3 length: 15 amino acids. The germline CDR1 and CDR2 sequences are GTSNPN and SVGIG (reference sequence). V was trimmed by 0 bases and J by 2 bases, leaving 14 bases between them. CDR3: CAWSVGTDATYEQYF. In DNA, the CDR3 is TGTGCCTGGAGTGTGGGGACGGATGCAACCTACGAGCAGTACTTC.

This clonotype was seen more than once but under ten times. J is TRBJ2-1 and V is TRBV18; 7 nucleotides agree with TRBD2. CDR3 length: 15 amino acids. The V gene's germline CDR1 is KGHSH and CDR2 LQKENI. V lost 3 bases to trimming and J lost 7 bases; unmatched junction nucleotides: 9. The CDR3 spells CASSPNGERGNEQFF. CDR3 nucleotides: TGTGCCAGCTCACCGAATGGGGAGCGGGGTAATGAGCAGTTCTTC.

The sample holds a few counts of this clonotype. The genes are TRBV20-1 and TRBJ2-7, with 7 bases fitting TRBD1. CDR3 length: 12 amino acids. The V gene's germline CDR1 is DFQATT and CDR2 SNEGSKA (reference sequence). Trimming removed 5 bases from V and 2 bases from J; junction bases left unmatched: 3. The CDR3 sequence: CSARQGPYEQYF. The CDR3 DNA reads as TGCAGTGCTCGACAGGGTCCCTACGAGCAGTACTTC.

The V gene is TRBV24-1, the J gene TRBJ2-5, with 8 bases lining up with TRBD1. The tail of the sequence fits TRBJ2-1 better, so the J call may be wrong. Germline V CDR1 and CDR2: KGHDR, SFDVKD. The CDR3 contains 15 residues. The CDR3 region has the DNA TGTGCCACCAGTGATACCCAGGGGGCTGGGAATGAGCAGTTCTTC. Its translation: CATSDTQGAGNEQFF.

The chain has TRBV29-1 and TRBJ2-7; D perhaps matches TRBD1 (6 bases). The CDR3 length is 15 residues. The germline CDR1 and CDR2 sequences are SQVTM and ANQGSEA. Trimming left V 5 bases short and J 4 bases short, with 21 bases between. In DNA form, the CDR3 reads TGCAGCGTTCTTTCAGGGGCCGGGCATGGTTACGAGCAGTACTTC. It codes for CSVLSGAGHGYEQYF.

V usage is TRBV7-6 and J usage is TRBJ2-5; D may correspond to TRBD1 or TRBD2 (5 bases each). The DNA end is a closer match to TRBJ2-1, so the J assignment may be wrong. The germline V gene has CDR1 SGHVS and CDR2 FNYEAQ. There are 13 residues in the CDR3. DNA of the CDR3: TGTGCCAGCAGCTCTGGCCGGGGCCATGAGCAGTTCTTC. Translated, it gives CASSSGRGHEQFF.

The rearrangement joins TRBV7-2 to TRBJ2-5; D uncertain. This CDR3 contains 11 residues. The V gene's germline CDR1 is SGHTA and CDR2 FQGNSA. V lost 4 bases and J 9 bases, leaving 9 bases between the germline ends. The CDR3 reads CASSYMGSQYF. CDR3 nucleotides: TGTGCCAGCAGCTACATGGGGTCCCAGTACTTC.

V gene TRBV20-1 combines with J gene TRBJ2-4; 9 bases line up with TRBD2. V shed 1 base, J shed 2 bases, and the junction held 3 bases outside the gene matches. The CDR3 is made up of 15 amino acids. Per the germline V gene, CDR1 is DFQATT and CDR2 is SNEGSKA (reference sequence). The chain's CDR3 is CSARGLAETKNIQYF. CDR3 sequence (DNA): TGCAGTGCTAGAGGACTAGCGGAAACCAAAAACATTCAGTACTTC.

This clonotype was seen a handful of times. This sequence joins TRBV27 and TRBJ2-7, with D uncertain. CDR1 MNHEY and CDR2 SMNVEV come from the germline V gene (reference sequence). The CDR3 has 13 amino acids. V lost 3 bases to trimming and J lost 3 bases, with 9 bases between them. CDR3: CASSLNKIYEQYF. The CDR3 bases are TGTGCCAGCAGTTTGAACAAGATCTACGAGCAGTACTTC.

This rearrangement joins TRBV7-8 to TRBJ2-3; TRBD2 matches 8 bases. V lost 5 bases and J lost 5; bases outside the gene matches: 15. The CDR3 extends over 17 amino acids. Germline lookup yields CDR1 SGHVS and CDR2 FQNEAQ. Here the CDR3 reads CASSGPGRGAFGDTQYF. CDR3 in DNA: TGTGCCAGCAGCGGTCCCGGGCGGGGGGCATTCGGAGATACGCAGTATTTT.